A single sample gave rise to the 12 T cell receptor beta chains below, sequenced in a study of blood T cell repertoires in COVID-19. Method: immunoSEQ multiplex PCR; TCRdb's copy keeps in-frame clones and lacks some. Of about 56,000 clones detected, over 60% appear once; the ten largest clones hold 4.8%. The sample consisted of peripheral blood. The receptors were sampled from a woman in her 70s with COVID-19, enrolled during active disease.

This chain connects TRBV29-1 to TRBJ2-5, with 9 bases lining up with TRBD1. Germline V gene data show CDR1 as SQVTM and CDR2 as ANQGSEA. CDR3 length: 14 residues. The ends lost 5 bases at V and 6 bases at J; junction bases unmatched: 10. The CDR3 here is CSVPGTGFFQTQYF. The CDR3 DNA is TGCAGCGTTCCCGGGACAGGGTTCTTTCAGACCCAGTACTTC.

The J gene is TRBJ2-2, the V gene TRBV18; a weak D match, TRBD1 (5 bases). Germline assignment: CDR1 KGHSH and CDR2 LQKENI. Trimming removed 3 bases from V and 4 bases from J, with 12 bases in between. This CDR3 has 15 amino acids. In DNA form, the CDR3 reads TGTGCCAGCTCACCCCAGGGTTCGGGCACCGGGGAGCTGTTTTTT. Its protein is CASSPQGSGTGELFF.

This rearrangement joins TRBV5-1 to TRBJ1-2; D is unresolved. The CDR3 is 13 amino acids. V dropped 4 bases and J dropped 0 bases, with 7 bases sitting between them. Germline values: CDR1 SGHRS, CDR2 YFSETQ. CDR3 region: CASSPTANYGYTF. Here the CDR3 DNA reads TGCGCCAGCAGCCCTACAGCTAACTATGGCTACACCTTC. Based on the CDR3 plus reference TRBV5-1 and TRBJ1-2, the full variable domain is KAGVTQTPRYLIKTRGQQVTLSCSPISGHRSVSWYQQTPGQGLQFLFEYFSETQRNKGNFPGRFSGRQFSNSRSEMNVSTLELGDSALYLCASSPTANYGYTFGSGTRLTVV.

V usage is TRBV6-5 and J usage is TRBJ1-4; 7 bases map to TRBD1. CDR3 length equals 14 residues. V was clipped by 7 bases and J by 7 bases; unmatched bases: 9. Per germline, CDR1 MNHEY and CDR2 SVGAGI. The CDR3 reads CASTPSRGAEKLFF. The DNA of the CDR3 is TGTGCCAGCACTCCTTCCAGGGGGGCTGAAAAACTGTTTTTT.

By sample fraction, this clone is medium-sized. The genes are TRBV4-2 and TRBJ2-7; 8 nucleotides agree with TRBD2. This CDR3 is 15 amino acids long. The trim removed 2 bases at V and 5 bases at J, leaving 8 bases unmatched. From germline, CDR1 is LGHNA and CDR2 YNFKEQ. The CDR3 nucleotides read TGTGCCAGCAGCCAATCCCGGGGGGGCTACGACGAGCAGTACTTC. This codes for CASSQSRGGYDEQYF.

CDR3 in amino acids: CASSLGRGYNEQFF. The CDR3 DNA reads TGTGCCAGCAGTTTAGGGCGGGGCTACAATGAGCAGTTCTTC. The chain couples TRBV27 to TRBJ2-1; D is possibly TRBD2 (6 bases). This CDR3 has 14 amino acids. V was cut by 2 bases and J by 3 bases, with 8 bases left in between. The germline V gene encodes CDR1 MNHEY and CDR2 SMNVEV (reference sequence).

This sequence joins TRBV6-5 and TRBJ2-7, with D hard to call. This CDR3 has 12 residues. The germline CDR1 and CDR2 sequences are MNHEY and SVGAGI. Trimming removed 8 bases from V and 3 bases from J, with 11 bases in between. CDR3: CASDRGVYEQYV. The CDR3 DNA sequence: TGTGCCAGCGATCGAGGAGTCTACGAGCAGTACGTC.

The CDR3 coding sequence is TGTGCCAGTAGTATTCGGGGGGAGGGTGAGCAGTTCTTC. Its translation is CASSIRGEGEQFF. This chain joins TRBV19 and TRBJ2-1, with TRBD2 matching over 7 bases. Trimming at V came to 3 bases and at J to 9 bases, leaving 5 bases not matched to a gene. This CDR3 spans 13 amino acids. In germline, CDR1 is LNHDA, CDR2 SQIVND (reference sequence).

V and J are TRBV5-8 and TRBJ1-2, with unresolved D. The germline CDR1 and CDR2 sequences are SGHTS and YDEGEE. The CDR3 sequence is 17 residues long. V lost 6 bases, J lost 0 bases, and 21 bases lay in between. The CDR3 spells CASTFFPAGKANYGYTF. In DNA, the CDR3 is TGTGCCAGCACCTTTTTCCCGGCCGGGAAAGCTAACTATGGCTACACCTTC.

J is TRBJ2-1 and V is TRBV3-1 (or the pseudogene TRBV3-2), with D maybe TRBD1 (5 bases). V was cut by 4 bases and J by 7 bases, with 14 bases left in between. Per the germline V gene, CDR1 is LGHDT and CDR2 is YNNKEL (reference sequence). The CDR3 covers 14 residues. CDR3 DNA: TGTGCCAGCAGCCCCACGGCAGGGAAAAATGAGCAGTTCTTC. Its protein product is CASSPTAGKNEQFF.

The V gene is TRBV5-6, the J gene TRBJ1-2, with a weak D call TRBD1 (6 bases). The length of the CDR3 is 13 residues. Germline CDR1 reads SGHDT; CDR2 reads YYEEEE. V was shortened by 2 bases and J by 4 bases, with 9 bases between the two germline ends. The CDR3 DNA reads TGTGCCAGCAGCTTAAGGGGGAGCTATGGCTACACCTTC. Translating it yields CASSLRGSYGYTF.

CDR3 coding DNA: TGTGCCAGTAGTATTTCGAATCAGCCCCAGCATTTT. This sequence encodes CASSISNQPQHF. This chain links TRBV19 with TRBJ1-5; D uncertain. The CDR3 consists of 12 residues. Germline V CDR1 and CDR2: LNHDA, SQIVND (reference sequence). Deletions cut 3 bases from V and 4 bases from J, with 4 bases between.